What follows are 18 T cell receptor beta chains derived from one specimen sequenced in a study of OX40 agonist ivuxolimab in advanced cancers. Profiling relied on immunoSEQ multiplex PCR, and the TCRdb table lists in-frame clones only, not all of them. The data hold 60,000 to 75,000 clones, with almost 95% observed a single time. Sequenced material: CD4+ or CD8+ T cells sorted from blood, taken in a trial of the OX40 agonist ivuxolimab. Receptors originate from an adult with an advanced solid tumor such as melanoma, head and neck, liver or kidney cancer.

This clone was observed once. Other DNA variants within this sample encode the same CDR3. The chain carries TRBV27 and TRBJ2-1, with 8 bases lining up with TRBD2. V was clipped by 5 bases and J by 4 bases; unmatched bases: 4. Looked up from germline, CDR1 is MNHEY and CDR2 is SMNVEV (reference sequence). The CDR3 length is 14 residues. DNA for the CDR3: TGTGCCAGCAGTCTAGCGGGCTTATACAATGAGCAGTTCTTC. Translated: CASSLAGLYNEQFF.

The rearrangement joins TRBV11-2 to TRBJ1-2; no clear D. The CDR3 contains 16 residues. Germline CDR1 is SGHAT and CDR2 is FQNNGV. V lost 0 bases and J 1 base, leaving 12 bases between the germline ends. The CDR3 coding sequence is TGTGCCAGCAGCTTAGATACGGCCTCCCTTAACTATGGCTACACCTTC. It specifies CASSLDTASLNYGYTF.

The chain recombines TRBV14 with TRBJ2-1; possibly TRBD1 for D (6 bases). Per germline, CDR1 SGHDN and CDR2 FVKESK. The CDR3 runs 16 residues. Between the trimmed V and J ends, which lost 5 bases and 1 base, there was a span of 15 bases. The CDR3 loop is CASSSFQGPSYNEQFF. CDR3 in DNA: TGTGCCAGCAGCTCTTTTCAGGGGCCTTCCTACAATGAGCAGTTCTTC.

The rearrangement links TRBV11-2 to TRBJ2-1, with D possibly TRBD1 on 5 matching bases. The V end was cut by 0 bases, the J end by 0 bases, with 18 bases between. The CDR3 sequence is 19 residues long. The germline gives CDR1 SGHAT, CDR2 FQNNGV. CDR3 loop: CASSLDFLSGQSSYNEQFF. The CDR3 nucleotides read TGTGCCAGCAGCTTAGATTTTTTGTCCGGACAAAGCTCCTACAATGAGCAGTTCTTC.

This chain's CDR3 is CASSQDPGQGEGYTF. DNA for the CDR3: TGTGCCAGCAGCCAAGACCCGGGACAGGGGGAAGGCTACACCTTC. The chain uses TRBV4-2 and TRBJ1-2, with TRBD1 identical over 11 bases. This CDR3 is built from 15 residues. The V gene's germline CDR1 is LGHNA and CDR2 YNFKEQ. The ends lost 0 bases at V and 8 bases at J; junction bases unmatched: 5.

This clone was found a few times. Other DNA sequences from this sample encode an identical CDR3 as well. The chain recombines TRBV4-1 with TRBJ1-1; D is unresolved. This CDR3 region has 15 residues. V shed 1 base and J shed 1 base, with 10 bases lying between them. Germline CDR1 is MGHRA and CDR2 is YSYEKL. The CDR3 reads CASSQGGPANTEAFF. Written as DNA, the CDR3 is TGCGCCAGCAGCCAAGGCGGGCCAGCGAACACTGAAGCTTTCTTT.

CDR3 protein: CASTYRGGYTEAFF. The CDR3 nucleotides read TGTGCCAGTACCTACCGGGGAGGGTACACTGAAGCTTTCTTT. This chain joins TRBV19 and TRBJ1-1; no clear D gene. The CDR3 covers 14 residues. Germline-derived CDR1 and CDR2 are LNHDA and SQIVND (reference sequence). Trimming took 7 bases from V and 3 from J, leaving 15 bases between them.

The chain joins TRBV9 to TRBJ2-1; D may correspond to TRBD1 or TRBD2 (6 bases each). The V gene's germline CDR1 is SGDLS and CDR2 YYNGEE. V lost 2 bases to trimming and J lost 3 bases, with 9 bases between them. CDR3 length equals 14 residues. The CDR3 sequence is CASSVGGFYNEQFF. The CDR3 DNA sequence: TGTGCCAGCAGCGTGGGGGGCTTCTACAATGAGCAGTTCTTC. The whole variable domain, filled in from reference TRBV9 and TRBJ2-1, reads DSGVTQTPKHLITATGQRVTLRCSPRSGDLSVYWYQQSLDQGLQFLIQYYNGEERAKGNILERFSAQQFPDLHSELNLSSLELGDSALYFCASSVGGFYNEQFFGPGTRLTVL.

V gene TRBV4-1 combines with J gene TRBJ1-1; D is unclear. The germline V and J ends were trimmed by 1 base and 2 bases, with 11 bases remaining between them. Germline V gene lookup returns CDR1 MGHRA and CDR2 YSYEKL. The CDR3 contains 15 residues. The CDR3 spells CASSQGSRPNTEAFF. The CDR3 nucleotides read TGCGCCAGCAGCCAAGGAAGCCGCCCTAACACTGAAGCTTTCTTT.

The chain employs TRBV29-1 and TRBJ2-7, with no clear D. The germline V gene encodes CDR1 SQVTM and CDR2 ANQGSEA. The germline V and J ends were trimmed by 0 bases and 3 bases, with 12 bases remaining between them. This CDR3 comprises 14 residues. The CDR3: CSVEDSGPSYEQYF. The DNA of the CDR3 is TGCAGCGTTGAAGATTCGGGCCCAAGCTACGAGCAGTACTTC.

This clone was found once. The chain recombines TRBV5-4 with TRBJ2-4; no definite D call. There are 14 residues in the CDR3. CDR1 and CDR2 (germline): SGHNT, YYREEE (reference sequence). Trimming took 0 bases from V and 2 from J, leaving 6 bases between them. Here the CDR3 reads CASSLAGPKNIQYF. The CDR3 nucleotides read TGTGCCAGCAGCTTGGCGGGTCCCAAAAACATTCAGTACTTC.

CDR3 coding DNA: TGTGCCAGTAGTATCCGACTGGACAATCAGCCCCAGCATTTT. Protein product: CASSIRLDNQPQHF. The gene calls are TRBV19 and TRBJ1-5; D unresolved. V shed 3 bases and J shed 3 bases, with 9 bases lying between them. This CDR3 has 14 residues. The germline V gene encodes CDR1 LNHDA and CDR2 SQIVND (reference sequence).

CDR3 loop: CASSLPPTGNYEQYF. The CDR3 DNA follows: TGTGCCAGCAGCTTGCCCCCGACAGGGAACTACGAGCAGTACTTC. The chain joins TRBV5-5 to TRBJ2-7; 7 nucleotides agree with TRBD1. The germline gives CDR1 SGHKS, CDR2 YYEKEE (reference sequence). CDR3 length: 15 amino acids. V shed 1 base, J shed 3 bases, and the junction held 7 bases outside the gene matches.

CDR3 in DNA: TGTGCCAGCACCCCAGACGGGACAGATGCCTCTTATGGCTACACCTTC. Protein product: CASTPDGTDASYGYTF. The V and J genes are TRBV7-9 and TRBJ1-2; 7 bases fit TRBD1. The V gene end was trimmed by 7 bases and the J gene end by 5 bases; junction bases not matched to a gene: 16. The CDR3 has 16 amino acids. Germline values: CDR1 SEHNR, CDR2 FQNEAQ (reference sequence).

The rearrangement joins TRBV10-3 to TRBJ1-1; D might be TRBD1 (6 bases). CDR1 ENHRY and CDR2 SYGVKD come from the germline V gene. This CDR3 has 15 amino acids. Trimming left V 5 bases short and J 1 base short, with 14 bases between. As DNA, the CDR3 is TGTGCCATCAGTACCCCGGGACAAAGGAACACTGAAGCTTTCTTT. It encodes CAISTPGQRNTEAFF.

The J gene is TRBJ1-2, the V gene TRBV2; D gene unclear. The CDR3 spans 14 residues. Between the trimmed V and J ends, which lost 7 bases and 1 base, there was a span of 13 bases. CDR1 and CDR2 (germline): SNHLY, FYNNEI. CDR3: CASIPDGFNYGYTF. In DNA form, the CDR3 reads TGTGCCAGCATTCCGGACGGGTTTAACTATGGCTACACCTTC.

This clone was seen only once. The CDR3 DNA reads as TGTGCCACCAGGCGAGCAGCCCTCTCTGGAAACACCATATATTTT. As protein: CATRRAALSGNTIYF. The V and J genes are TRBV15 and TRBJ1-3; D unresolved. The germline V gene has CDR1 LNHNV and CDR2 YYDKDF (reference sequence). The CDR3 has 15 residues. Between the trimmed V and J ends, which lost 6 bases and 0 bases, there was a span of 12 bases.

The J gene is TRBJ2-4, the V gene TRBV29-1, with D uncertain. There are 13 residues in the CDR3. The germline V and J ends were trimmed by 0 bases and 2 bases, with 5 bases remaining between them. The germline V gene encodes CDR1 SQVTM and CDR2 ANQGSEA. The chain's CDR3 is CSVEDTTKNIQYF. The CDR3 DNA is TGCAGCGTTGAAGACACGACCAAAAACATTCAGTACTTC.